What follows are 25 T cell receptor beta chains derived from one specimen sequenced in a study of cytomegalovirus exposure and HLA in healthy donors. 60 Vbeta and 13 Jbeta primers were used in PCR. Generated by immunoSEQ multiplex PCR, the TCRdb table keeps only in-frame clones and is missing some. The sample contains more than 95,000 clones, over 75% of which appear only once. Sequenced material: PBMCs. The receptors come from a man aged 60 to 69 in good health and CMV-seropositive.

J is TRBJ2-1 and V is TRBV11-2, with 9 bases aligning to TRBD2. The V gene end was trimmed by 6 bases and the J gene end by 10 bases; junction bases not matched to a gene: 10. The CDR3 is 14 amino acids. CDR1 and CDR2 (germline): SGHAT, FQNNGV. The CDR3 loop is CASSSAGGPGEQFF. Here the CDR3 DNA reads TGTGCCAGCAGTTCTGCGGGGGGGCCTGGAGAGCAGTTCTTC.

In nucleotides, the CDR3 is TGCGCCAGCAGCTTGGGCCTAGCGGTTAATGAGCAGTTCTTC. Its translation is CASSLGLAVNEQFF. This chain connects TRBV5-1 to TRBJ2-1; TRBD2 agrees at 7 bases. The V gene end was trimmed by 0 bases and the J gene end by 7 bases; junction bases not matched to a gene: 4. This CDR3 region has 14 residues. The germline CDR1 and CDR2 sequences are SGHRS and YFSETQ. Complete variable domain (other parts from reference TRBV5-1 and TRBJ2-1): KAGVTQTPRYLIKTRGQQVTLSCSPISGHRSVSWYQQTPGQGLQFLFEYFSETQRNKGNFPGRFSGRQFSNSRSEMNVSTLELGDSALYLCASSLGLAVNEQFFGPGTRLTVL.

The chain has TRBV28 and TRBJ2-5; D perhaps matches TRBD1 (5 bases). Per the germline V gene, CDR1 is MDHEN and CDR2 is SYDVKM. The CDR3 consists of 14 residues. The germline V and J ends were trimmed by 1 base and 5 bases, with 11 bases remaining between them. CDR3 loop: CASSLYQGPETQYF. CDR3 DNA sequence: TGTGCCAGCAGTTTATATCAGGGCCCGGAGACCCAGTACTTC.

The genes are TRBV21-1 and TRBJ2-1; the tabulated D call, TRBD1, remains unverified against the DNA. TRBV21-1 corresponds to a pseudogene. This CDR3 is built from 17 residues. The CDR3 DNA reads TGTGCCAGCAGCAAAGGGGGCGGGGACAGGGGGGATCATGAGCAGTTCTTC. It specifies CASSKGGGDRGDHEQFF.

This chain connects TRBV7-3 to TRBJ2-3; 14 bases map to TRBD2. V lost 4 bases and J lost 3; bases outside the gene matches: 3. CDR3 size: 16 residues. Germline values: CDR1 SGHTA, CDR2 FQGTGA. The CDR3 sequence is CASSSGTSGGTDTQYF. DNA of the CDR3: TGTGCCAGCAGCTCCGGGACTAGCGGGGGAACAGATACGCAGTATTTT.

The J gene is TRBJ2-6, the V gene TRBV19, with a weak D call TRBD2 (5 bases). Germline CDR1 reads LNHDA; CDR2 reads SQIVND (reference sequence). Trimming took off 1 base at V and 4 bases at J, with 8 bases between the two ends. The CDR3 has 15 amino acids. The CDR3 protein is CASSIGEGGANVLTF. DNA of the CDR3: TGTGCCAGTAGTATAGGAGAGGGAGGGGCCAACGTCCTGACTTTC.

V is TRBV5-4 and J is TRBJ2-2; a weak D match, TRBD1 (6 bases). This CDR3 has 15 amino acids. The V gene's germline CDR1 is SGHNT and CDR2 YYREEE (reference sequence). V dropped 3 bases and J dropped 7 bases, with 16 bases sitting between them. CDR3 sequence: CASSWDNRAGGELFF. The CDR3 bases are TGTGCCAGCAGCTGGGACAACAGGGCAGGCGGGGAGCTGTTTTTT.

This chain connects TRBV4-2 to TRBJ2-7, with a tentative D call TRBD2 (7 bases). The germline V gene has CDR1 LGHNA and CDR2 YNFKEQ. The CDR3 length is 15 residues. V shed 5 bases and J shed 8 bases, with 22 bases lying between them. CDR3 coding DNA: TGTGCCAGCAGCAATCTGGGGGGGCCGCTCAACAAGCAGTACTTC. Its protein product is CASSNLGGPLNKQYF.

This clone was observed once. V gene TRBV6-1 combines with J gene TRBJ2-7; D might be TRBD1 (5 bases). Trimming took off 5 bases at V and 0 bases at J, with 14 bases between the two ends. Germline V CDR1 and CDR2: MNHNS, SASEGT. The CDR3 extends over 15 amino acids. CDR3 in DNA: TGTGCCAGCAGTAGTCAGGGCGAGAGCTCCTACGAGCAGTACTTC. It translates to CASSSQGESSYEQYF.

In this sample, this clone turned up once. The chain uses TRBV27 and TRBJ2-7; 11 nucleotides align to TRBD1. Germline assignment: CDR1 MNHEY and CDR2 SMNVEV (reference sequence). This CDR3 comprises 15 residues. The junction had 5 bases not matched to a gene; V was cut back by 4 bases and J by 3 bases. CDR3 residues: CASSYAGTGGYEQYF. CDR3 in DNA: TGTGCCAGCAGTTACGCCGGGACAGGGGGCTACGAGCAGTACTTC.

V and J are TRBV12-5 and TRBJ1-4; TRBD1 matches 9 bases. The CDR3 runs 15 residues. V lost 4 bases and J lost 6; bases outside the gene matches: 6. Germline-derived CDR1 and CDR2 are LGHNT and FRNRAP. The CDR3: CASGYGQGIHEKLFF. The CDR3 bases are TGTGCTAGTGGTTACGGACAGGGGATCCATGAAAAACTGTTTTTT. Full variable domain (remainder filled in from reference TRBV12-5 and TRBJ1-4): DARVTQTPRHKVTEMGQEVTMRCQPILGHNTVFWYRQTMMQGLELLAYFRNRAPLDDSGMPKDRFSAEMPDATLATLKIQPSEPRDSAVYFCASGYGQGIHEKLFFGSGTQLSVL.

This clone was seen a handful of times. The CDR3 region is CSEQAATEAFF. As DNA, the CDR3 is TGCAGCGAACAGGCAGCGACTGAAGCTTTCTTT. The chain joins TRBV29-1 to TRBJ1-1, with a possible D match to TRBD1 (5 bases). The germline CDR1 and CDR2 sequences are SQVTM and ANQGSEA. There are 11 residues in the CDR3. Trimming removed 7 bases at V and 5 bases at J, with 11 bases between. Using reference TRBV29-1 and TRBJ1-1 for the parts outside the CDR3, the full variable domain is SAVISQKPSRDICQRGTSLTIQCQVDSQVTMMFWYRQQPGQSLTLIATANQGSEATYESGFVIDKFPISRPNLTFSTLTVSNMSPEDSSIYLCSEQAATEAFFGQGTRLTVV.

V and J are TRBV7-6 and TRBJ1-1; TRBD1 agrees at 8 bases. In germline, CDR1 is SGHVS, CDR2 FNYEAQ. V shed 4 bases and J 4 bases; nucleotides not matched to a gene: 8. CDR3 length: 15 amino acids. CDR3: CASSSTQGVGTEAFF. The CDR3 DNA reads TGTGCCAGCAGCTCCACACAGGGGGTCGGCACTGAAGCTTTCTTT.

The V and J genes are TRBV6-1 and TRBJ2-6, with 8 bases lining up with TRBD1. The junction had 6 bases not matched to a gene; V was cut back by 4 bases and J by 4 bases. CDR3 size: 16 residues. In germline, CDR1 is MNHNS, CDR2 SASEGT. In DNA, the CDR3 is TGTGCCAGCAGTGTTCGGACAGGGTCCGGGGCCAACGTCCTGACTTTC. Its translation is CASSVRTGSGANVLTF.

The chain has TRBV7-2 and TRBJ2-7, with 9 bases fitting TRBD1. The V segment lost 5 bases and the J segment 3 bases; nucleotides outside the gene matches: 8. The CDR3 contains 15 residues. Germline CDR1 SGHTA, CDR2 FQGNSA. CDR3: CASSPTGGAIYEQYF. CDR3 DNA: TGTGCCAGCAGCCCCACAGGGGGCGCTATCTACGAGCAGTACTTC.

The chain employs TRBV10-3 and TRBJ2-5; D gene ambiguous. Germline V gene lookup returns CDR1 ENHRY and CDR2 SYGVKD. V was shortened by 3 bases and J by 4 bases, with 12 bases between the two germline ends. The CDR3 spans 14 residues. The CDR3 DNA is TGTGCCATCAGTGATCTCCCTTCGGGAGAGACCCAGTACTTC. The encoded protein is CAISDLPSGETQYF.

This clone was detected only a few times. J is TRBJ2-5 and V is TRBV6-5, with 7 bases identical to TRBD2. CDR1 is MNHEY, CDR2 SVGAGI, per germline. This CDR3 spans 13 amino acids. V trimming: 5 bases; J trimming: 4 bases; junction bases outside the gene matches: 4. The CDR3 here is CASSRTSRETQYF. The CDR3 nucleotides read TGTGCCAGCAGTCGGACTAGTCGAGAGACCCAGTACTTC.

V gene TRBV6-6 combines with J gene TRBJ2-7; the match to TRBD1 covers 7 bases. The CDR3 is made up of 15 amino acids. Trimming at V came to 5 bases and at J to 2 bases, leaving 9 bases not matched to a gene. Germline V lookup: CDR1 MNHNY, CDR2 SVGAGI (reference sequence). CDR3 sequence (DNA): TGTGCCAGCAGTACCAGGGCAGGGGGAGCCTACGAGCAGTACTTC. It is translated as CASSTRAGGAYEQYF.

This chain joins TRBV5-1 and TRBJ2-1; D is perhaps TRBD2 (6 bases). The germline V gene encodes CDR1 SGHRS and CDR2 YFSETQ. The CDR3 covers 15 residues. The V and J ends lost 4 bases and 6 bases respectively, with 17 bases between them. CDR3 bases: TGCGCCAGCAGCCCGGCGGCGAGTAGCGGCAATGAGCAGTTCTTC. Translating gives CASSPAASSGNEQFF.

The chain carries TRBV12-5 and TRBJ2-7; the match to TRBD1 covers 7 bases. Germline V lookup: CDR1 LGHNT, CDR2 FRNRAP. V shed 11 bases, J shed 0 bases, and the junction held 16 bases outside the gene matches. This CDR3 comprises 16 residues. CDR3 bases: TGTGCTTTGGCCCTCTCTGGACAGGTAACCTCCTACGAGCAGTACTTC. Its protein product is CALALSGQVTSYEQYF.

The rearrangement links TRBV14 to TRBJ2-1, with TRBD1 as a possible D gene (6 bases). The V and J ends lost 3 bases and 5 bases respectively, with 11 bases between them. This CDR3 comprises 14 residues. The germline gives CDR1 SGHDN, CDR2 FVKESK. This CDR3 is CASSQPRTDNEQFF. CDR3 coding DNA: TGTGCCAGCAGCCAGCCTAGGACAGACAATGAGCAGTTCTTC.

This chain connects TRBV28 to TRBJ1-2, with TRBD1 identical over 7 bases. The J segment lost 6 bases and the V segment lost 5 bases, leaving 6 bases of the junction unmatched. This CDR3 is built from 13 residues. The germline CDR1 and CDR2 sequences are MDHEN and SYDVKM. The CDR3 reads CASSTDRVDGYTF. The CDR3 DNA reads as TGTGCCAGCAGTACCGACAGGGTAGATGGCTACACCTTC.

The chain couples TRBV7-3 to TRBJ2-7; D is undetermined. Looked up from germline, CDR1 is SGHTA and CDR2 is FQGTGA. The CDR3 has 18 amino acids. Trimming took 2 bases from V and 1 from J, leaving 21 bases between them. CDR3 amino acids: CASSLDTSLLEVSYEQYF. CDR3 DNA: TGTGCCAGCAGCTTAGATACCTCCCTTCTCGAGGTTTCCTACGAGCAGTACTTC.

The chain joins TRBV5-1 to TRBJ2-1, with TRBD2 identical over 7 bases. The CDR3 is 16 amino acids. Trimming at V came to 0 bases and at J to 0 bases, leaving 3 bases not matched to a gene. Germline assignment: CDR1 SGHRS and CDR2 YFSETQ. The CDR3 here is CASSLGGGSSYNEQFF. The CDR3 nucleotides read TGCGCCAGCAGCTTGGGTGGCGGGAGCTCCTACAATGAGCAGTTCTTC.

The V gene is TRBV11-2, the J gene TRBJ2-3; 11 bases map to TRBD2. Germline CDR1 SGHAT, CDR2 FQNNGV. V was clipped by 3 bases and J by 2 bases; unmatched bases: 10. The CDR3 consists of 18 residues. The CDR3 loop reads CASSFPGASGGYTDTQYF. CDR3 bases: TGTGCCAGCAGCTTTCCCGGGGCTAGCGGGGGGTACACAGATACGCAGTATTTT.